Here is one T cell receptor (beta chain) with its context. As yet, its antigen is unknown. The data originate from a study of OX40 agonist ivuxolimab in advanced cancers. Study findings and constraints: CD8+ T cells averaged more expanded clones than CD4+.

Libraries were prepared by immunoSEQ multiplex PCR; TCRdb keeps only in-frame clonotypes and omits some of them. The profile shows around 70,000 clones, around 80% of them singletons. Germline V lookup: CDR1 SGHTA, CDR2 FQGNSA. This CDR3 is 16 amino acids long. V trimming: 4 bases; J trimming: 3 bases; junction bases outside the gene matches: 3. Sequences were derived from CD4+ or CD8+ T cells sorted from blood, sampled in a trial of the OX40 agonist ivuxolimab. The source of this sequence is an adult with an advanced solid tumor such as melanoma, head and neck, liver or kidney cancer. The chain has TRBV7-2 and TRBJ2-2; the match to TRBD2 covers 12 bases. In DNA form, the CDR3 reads TGTGCCAGCAGCTCGACTAGCGGGGGCGACACCGGGGAGCTGTTTTTT. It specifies CASSSTSGGDTGELFF.